The present T cell receptor (beta chain) was sequenced within a study of cytomegalovirus exposure and HLA in healthy donors. Study outcomes and limitations: Cytomegalovirus-associated status was assigned to approximately 160 TCR beta chains. Subsequent analysis of the 120 or so validation repertoires found a tendency for first-cohort TCR clusters to co-occur.

About this clone: Its antigen is unknown.

CDR3 length: 12 residues. Trimming stripped 0 bases from V and 9 bases from J, with 5 bases between. Per the germline V gene, CDR1 is MGHRA and CDR2 is YSYEKL. Separate from the approximately 670-subject first cohort, the approximately 130-subject validation cohort was the one that the donors belonged to. Libraries were prepared by immunoSEQ multiplex PCR; TCRdb keeps only in-frame clonotypes and omits some of them. Of some 250,000 clones listed, around 87% were seen once; the top ten hold less than 0.4%. Sequences were obtained from PBMCs. The sequence was obtained from a woman aged 18-30 years in good health and CMV-seronegative. The chain links TRBV4-1 to TRBJ2-2, with D hard to call. The CDR3 nucleotides read TGCGCCAGCAGCCAAGATGGGCGGGAGCTGTTTTTT. Protein product: CASSQDGRELFF.